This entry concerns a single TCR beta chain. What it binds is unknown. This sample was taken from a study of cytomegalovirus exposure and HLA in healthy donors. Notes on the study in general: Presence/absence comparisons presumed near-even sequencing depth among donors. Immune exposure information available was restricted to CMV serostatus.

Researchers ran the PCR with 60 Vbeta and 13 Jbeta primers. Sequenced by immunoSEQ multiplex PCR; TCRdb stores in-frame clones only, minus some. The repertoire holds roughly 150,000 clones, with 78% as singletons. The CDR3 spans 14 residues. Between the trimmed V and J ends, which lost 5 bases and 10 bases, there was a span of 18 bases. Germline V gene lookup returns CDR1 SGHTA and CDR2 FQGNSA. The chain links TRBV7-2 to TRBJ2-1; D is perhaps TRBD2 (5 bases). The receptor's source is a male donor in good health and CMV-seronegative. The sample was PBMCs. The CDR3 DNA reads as TGTGCCAGCAGCCCACAAATACAGCGGAGCGAGCAGTTCTTC. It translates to CASSPQIQRSEQFF.